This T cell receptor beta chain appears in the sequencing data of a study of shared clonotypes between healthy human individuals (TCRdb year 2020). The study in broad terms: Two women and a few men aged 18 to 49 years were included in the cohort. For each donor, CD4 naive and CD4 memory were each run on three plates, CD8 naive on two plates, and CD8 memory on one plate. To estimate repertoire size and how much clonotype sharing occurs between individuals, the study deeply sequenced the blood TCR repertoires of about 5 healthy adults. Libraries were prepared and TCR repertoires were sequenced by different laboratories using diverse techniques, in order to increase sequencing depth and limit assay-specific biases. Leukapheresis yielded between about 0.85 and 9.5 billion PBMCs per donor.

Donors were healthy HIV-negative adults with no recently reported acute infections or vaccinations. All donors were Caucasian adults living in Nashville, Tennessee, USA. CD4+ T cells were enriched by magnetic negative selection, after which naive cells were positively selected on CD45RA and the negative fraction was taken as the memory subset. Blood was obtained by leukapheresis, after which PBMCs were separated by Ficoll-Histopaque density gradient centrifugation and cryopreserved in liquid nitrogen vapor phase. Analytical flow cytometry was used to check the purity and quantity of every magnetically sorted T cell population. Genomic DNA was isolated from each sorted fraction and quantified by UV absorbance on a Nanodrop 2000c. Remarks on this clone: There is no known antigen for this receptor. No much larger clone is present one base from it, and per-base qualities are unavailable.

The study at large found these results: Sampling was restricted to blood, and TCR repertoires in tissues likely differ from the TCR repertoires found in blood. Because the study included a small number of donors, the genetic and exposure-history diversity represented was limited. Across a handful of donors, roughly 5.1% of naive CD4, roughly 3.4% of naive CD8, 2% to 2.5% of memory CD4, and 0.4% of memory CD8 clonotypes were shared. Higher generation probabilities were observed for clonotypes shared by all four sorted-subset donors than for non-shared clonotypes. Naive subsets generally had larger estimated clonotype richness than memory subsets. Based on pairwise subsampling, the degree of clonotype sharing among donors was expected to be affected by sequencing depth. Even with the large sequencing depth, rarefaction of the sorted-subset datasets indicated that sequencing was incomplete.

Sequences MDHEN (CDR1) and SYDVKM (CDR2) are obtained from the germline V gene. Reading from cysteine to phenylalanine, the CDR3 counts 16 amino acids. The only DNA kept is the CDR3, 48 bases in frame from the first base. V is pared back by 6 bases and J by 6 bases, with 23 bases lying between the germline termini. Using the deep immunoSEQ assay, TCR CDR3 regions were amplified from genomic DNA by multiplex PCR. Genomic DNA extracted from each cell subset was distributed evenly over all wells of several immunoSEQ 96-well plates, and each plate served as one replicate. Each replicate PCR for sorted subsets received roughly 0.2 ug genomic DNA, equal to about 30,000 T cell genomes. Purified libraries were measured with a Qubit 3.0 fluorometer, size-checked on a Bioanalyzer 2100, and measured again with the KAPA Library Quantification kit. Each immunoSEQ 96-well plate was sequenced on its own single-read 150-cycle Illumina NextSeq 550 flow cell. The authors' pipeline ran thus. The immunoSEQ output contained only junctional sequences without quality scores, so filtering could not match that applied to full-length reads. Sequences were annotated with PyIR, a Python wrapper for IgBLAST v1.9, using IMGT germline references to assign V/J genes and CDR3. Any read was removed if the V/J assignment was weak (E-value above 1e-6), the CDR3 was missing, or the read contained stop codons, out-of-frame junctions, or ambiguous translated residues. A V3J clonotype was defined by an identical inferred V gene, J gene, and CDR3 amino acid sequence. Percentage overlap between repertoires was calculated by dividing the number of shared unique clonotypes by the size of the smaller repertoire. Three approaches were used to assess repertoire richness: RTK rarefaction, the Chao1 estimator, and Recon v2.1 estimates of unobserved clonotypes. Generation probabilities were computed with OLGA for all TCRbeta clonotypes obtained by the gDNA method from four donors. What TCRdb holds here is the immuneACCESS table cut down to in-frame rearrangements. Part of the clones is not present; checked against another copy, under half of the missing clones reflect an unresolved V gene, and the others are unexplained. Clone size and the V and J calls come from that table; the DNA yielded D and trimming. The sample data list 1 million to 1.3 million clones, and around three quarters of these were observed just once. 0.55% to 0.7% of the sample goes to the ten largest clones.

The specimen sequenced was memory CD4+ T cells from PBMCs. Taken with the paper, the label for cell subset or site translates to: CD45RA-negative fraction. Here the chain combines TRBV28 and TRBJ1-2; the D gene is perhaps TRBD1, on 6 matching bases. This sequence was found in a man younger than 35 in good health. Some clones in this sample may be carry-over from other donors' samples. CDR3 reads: CASSTPQQQGIHGYTF. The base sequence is TGTGCCAGCAGCACACCGCAACAACAGGGAATCCATGGCTACACCTTC.